These 21 T cell receptor beta chains were all obtained from the same sample, sequenced in a study of early T cells in non-severe SARS-CoV-2 infection. TCRdb reanalysed the 5' RACE reads using MiXCR and keeps one entry per CDR3 protein. The table lists about 59,000 distinct CDR3 sequences, around 12% of them singletons, with 2.9% in the top ten. The sample comprised whole blood. These receptor sequences come from an adult who was a healthcare worker with PCR-confirmed SARS-CoV-2 infection or an uninfected control (not recorded which).

This chain links TRBV28 with TRBJ2-2; D is unresolved. The V end was cut by 3 bases, the J end by 5 bases, with 13 bases between. The CDR3 spans 15 residues. The germline V gene encodes CDR1 MDHEN and CDR2 SYDVKM. The CDR3 coding sequence is TGTGCCAGCAGTTTTAGGGTGATAGGAACCGGGGAGCTGTTTTTT. Protein sequence: CASSFRVIGTGELFF.

This clonotype was observed a handful of times. The chain has TRBV20-1 and TRBJ1-5; D not resolved. CDR1 is DFQATT, CDR2 SNEGSKA, per germline (reference sequence). The CDR3 runs 12 residues. V shed 2 bases and J shed 4 bases, with 6 bases lying between them. DNA of the CDR3: TGCAGTGCTAGATCCGTAAATCAGCCCCAGCATTTT. Translated, it gives CSARSVNQPQHF.

In its sample, this clonotype was seen a few times. This chain joins TRBV7-3 and TRBJ2-5, with 7 nucleotides matching TRBD2. V shed 2 bases, J shed 3 bases, and the junction held 6 bases outside the gene matches. The CDR3 totals 15 residues. CDR1 is SGHTA, CDR2 FQGTGA, per germline. The CDR3 nucleotides read TGTGCCAGCAGCTTACTCGGGAGGATCGAAGAGACCCAGTACTTC. Translating gives CASSLLGRIEETQYF. Together with reference TRBV7-3 and TRBJ2-5, the CDR3 gives the full variable domain: GAGVSQTPSNKVTEKGKYVELRCDPISGHTALYWYRQSLGQGPEFLIYFQGTGAADDSGLPNDRFFAVRPEGSVSTLKIQRTERGDSAVYLCASSLLGRIEETQYFGPGTRLLVL.

This clonotype was counted at least ten times. The V gene is TRBV9, the J gene TRBJ2-1; D perhaps matches TRBD2 (6 bases). The CDR3 sequence is 16 residues long. Germline V gene sequence: CDR1 SGDLS, CDR2 YYNGEE. Trimming removed 4 bases from V and 0 bases from J, with 14 bases in between. The CDR3 bases are TGTGCCAGCAGCTATGGGACTCCGACCTCCTACAATGAGCAGTTCTTC. Encoded protein: CASSYGTPTSYNEQFF.

The rearrangement links TRBV6-1 to TRBJ2-1; possibly TRBD1 for D (6 bases). Germline V gives CDR1 MNHNS, CDR2 SASEGT. The CDR3 covers 13 residues. Trimming stripped 2 bases from V and 9 bases from J, with 11 bases between. Here the CDR3 DNA reads TGTGCCAGCAGTGAAATTCGAGGGGGTGAGCAGTTCTTC. Its protein product is CASSEIRGGEQFF.

V usage is TRBV25-1 and J usage is TRBJ2-3; either TRBD1 or TRBD2 may supply D (5 bases each). The CDR3 runs to 14 residues. The V gene's germline CDR1 is MGHDK and CDR2 SYGVNS. V dropped 4 bases and J dropped 3 bases, with 11 bases sitting between them. CDR3 DNA: TGTGCCAGCAGTGGGGACCTCCGGACAGATACGCAGTATTTT. As protein: CASSGDLRTDTQYF.

Regarding this clonotype: One base away lies a much larger clone, so this may be a sequencing read error. The gene calls are TRBV10-3 and TRBJ1-4, with 8 bases identical to TRBD1. Germline assignment: CDR1 ENHRY and CDR2 SYGVKD. This CDR3 has 15 amino acids. The CDR3 coding sequence is TGTGACATCAGTGCCATGACAGGGGAAGGTGAAAAACTGTTTTTT. Its protein is CDISAMTGEGEKLFF.

There are many counts of this clonotype. The V gene is TRBV3-1, the J gene TRBJ1-1; D is unresolved. Trimming left V 4 bases short and J 0 bases short, with 9 bases between. Looked up from germline, CDR1 is LGHDT and CDR2 is YNNKEL (reference sequence). The CDR3 runs to 14 residues. CDR3 region: CASSPLGMNTEAFF. In nucleotides, the CDR3 is TGTGCCAGCAGCCCGCTCGGCATGAACACTGAAGCTTTCTTT.

The rearrangement uses TRBV29-1 and TRBJ2-1, with no clear D. Trimming took off 1 base at V and 4 bases at J, with 11 bases between the two ends. The CDR3 extends over 14 amino acids. Germline lookup yields CDR1 SQVTM and CDR2 ANQGSEA. CDR3 amino acids: CSVEGTHLYNEQFF. CDR3 DNA sequence: TGCAGCGTTGAAGGGACGCATTTGTACAATGAGCAGTTCTTC.

This clonotype occurred a few times. The chain carries TRBV7-9 and TRBJ2-5, with 8 bases fitting TRBD2. The CDR3 totals 15 residues. Unmatched junction bases numbered 10, after V lost 5 bases and J lost 5 bases. Germline V CDR1 and CDR2: SEHNR, FQNEAQ (reference sequence). In nucleotides, the CDR3 is TGTGCCAGCAGCCCCCCAGCGGGAGAGAGGGAGACCCAGTACTTC. Protein: CASSPPAGERETQYF.

This clonotype occurred many times. V and J are TRBV10-1 and TRBJ1-1; D might be TRBD1 (6 bases). The ends were cut back, 1 base at V and 1 base at J, with 13 bases in the middle. The CDR3 has 16 residues. Germline values: CDR1 WNHNN, CDR2 SYGVQD (reference sequence). CDR3 nucleotide sequence: TGCGCCAGCAGTGAGTATATGCGGGGGGCGAACACTGAAGCTTTCTTT. Translation gives CASSEYMRGANTEAFF.

V usage is TRBV28 and J usage is TRBJ1-2, with no clear D. V lost 3 bases to trimming and J lost 7 bases, with 21 bases between them. The CDR3 contains 16 residues. Germline CDR1 and CDR2: MDHEN and SYDVKM. Here the CDR3 DNA reads TGTGCCAGCAGTTTCGGTTCAGCCGCAATGACGGGTGGCTACACCTTC. Its protein product is CASSFGSAAMTGGYTF.

This clonotype was recorded a few times. CDR3 nucleotides: TGCAGTGCTGCCGGGGCGATCCCCTGGAGTGAGCAGTTCTTC. Its translation is CSAAGAIPWSEQFF. The chain combines TRBV20-1 with TRBJ2-1, with D perhaps TRBD1 or TRBD2 (5 bases each). Deletions cut 5 bases from V and 9 bases from J, with 20 bases between. CDR3 size: 14 residues. Looked up from germline, CDR1 is DFQATT and CDR2 is SNEGSKA (reference sequence).

The CDR3 sequence is CASSSTQRAQYF. CDR3 nucleotide sequence: TGTGCCAGCAGCTCGACCCAAAGGGCCCAGTACTTC. The rearrangement uses TRBV28 and TRBJ2-5; D not resolved. The length of the CDR3 is 12 residues. Germline CDR1 and CDR2: MDHEN and SYDVKM. With 6 bases removed from V and 9 bases from J, the gap between germline ends came to 14 bases.

This clonotype was counted at least ten times. For the CDR3, the DNA is TGTGCCAGCAAATTTACGGGACAGCCCGATTCACCCCTCCACTTT. It yields the protein CASKFTGQPDSPLHF. The chain joins TRBV6-6 to TRBJ1-6; 7 bases fit TRBD1. V lost 7 bases, J lost 8 bases, and 11 bases stayed unmatched. CDR3 size: 15 residues. Germline lookup yields CDR1 MNHNY and CDR2 SVGAGI (reference sequence).

This clonotype was seen more than once but under ten times. The chain has TRBV6-2 or TRBV6-3 and TRBJ2-7; 12 bases are shared with TRBD2. The CDR3 sequence is 14 residues long. The junction had 4 bases not matched to a gene; V was cut back by 6 bases and J by 4 bases. CDR1 is MNHEY, CDR2 SVGEGT, per germline. CDR3 nucleotide sequence: TGTGCCAGCAGACTAGCGGGAGGAGCATACGAGCAGTACTTC. Its protein product is CASRLAGGAYEQYF.

This chain joins TRBV5-1 and TRBJ2-1; a weak D match, TRBD1 (6 bases). This CDR3 is built from 13 residues. V lost 4 bases and J 7 bases, leaving 12 bases between the germline ends. Germline V lookup: CDR1 SGHRS, CDR2 YFSETQ. The CDR3 DNA is TGCGCCAGCAGCCTCCCACAGGGTAATGAGCAGTTCTTC. Translated, it gives CASSLPQGNEQFF.

By share, this clonotype ranks as medium-sized. This chain connects TRBV28 to TRBJ1-5; 9 bases line up with TRBD1. The V segment lost 5 bases and the J segment 3 bases; nucleotides outside the gene matches: 8. This CDR3 spans 16 amino acids. The germline V gene encodes CDR1 MDHEN and CDR2 SYDVKM. The CDR3 region has the DNA TGTGCCAGCAGTACTACCGGGACAGGGCACAATCAGCCCCAGCATTTT. It specifies CASSTTGTGHNQPQHF.

This clonotype came up a few times. The genes are TRBV29-1 and TRBJ2-5, with TRBD1 matching 7 bases. CDR1 and CDR2 (germline): SQVTM, ANQGSEA. The CDR3 runs 12 residues. The V segment lost 5 bases and the J segment 4 bases; nucleotides outside the gene matches: 4. CDR3: CSVWAGGETQYF. Here the CDR3 DNA reads TGCAGCGTTTGGGCAGGGGGAGAGACCCAGTACTTC.

Note on this clonotype: This may come from a read error, since a much larger clone is one base off. The chain recombines TRBV20-1 with TRBJ2-5, with 7 bases identical to TRBD2. CDR1 DFQATT and CDR2 SNEGSKA come from the germline V gene (reference sequence). Trimming at V came to 1 base and at J to 5 bases, leaving 4 bases not matched to a gene. The length of the CDR3 is 13 residues. The CDR3 DNA is TGCAGTGCTAGAGCGGGGGGTGCGGAGACCCAGTACTTC. It yields the protein CSARAGGAETQYF.

This clonotype was counted many times. J is TRBJ1-5 and V is TRBV2; 9 bases are a match to TRBD1. The CDR3 sequence is 14 residues long. Per germline, CDR1 SNHLY and CDR2 FYNNEI. Trimming at V came to 4 bases and at J to 8 bases, leaving 6 bases not matched to a gene. CDR3 region: CASSGQGGRKPQHF. The CDR3 bases are TGTGCCAGCAGTGGACAGGGGGGAAGGAAGCCCCAGCATTTT.